The present T cell receptor beta chain was sequenced within a study of T cell repertoires in cytomegalovirus infection. This clonotype was observed a handful of times. Its antigen is as yet unknown. One entry per CDR3 protein, called by TCRdb with MiXCR from the reads. Among over 50,000 distinct CDR3 sequences listed, 20% to 25% were seen once. CDR1 is ENHRY, CDR2 SYGVKD, per germline. V was clipped by 3 bases and J by 6 bases, with 8 bases between them. CDR3 length equals 12 residues. Whole-study results and caveats: HLA-C-restricted TCR beta clonotypes specific for CMV led the ex vivo response.

The sequences come from CD8+ T cells from cultured PBMCs, collected from culture after CMV antigen stimulation. The TCR sequence derives from a human donor in good health (CMV status not recorded). Some clones in this sample may be carry-over from other donors' samples. The chain joins TRBV10-3 to TRBJ1-2; the D is unclear. CDR3 nucleotides: TGTGCCATCAGTGAAGGGATGGATGGCTACACCTTC. Its translation: CAISEGMDGYTF.